These 3 T cell receptor beta chains originate from one sample sequenced in a study of blood T cell repertoires in COVID-19. Clones were sequenced by immunoSEQ multiplex PCR, and TCRdb holds only the in-frame ones, with some missing. Of under 250,000 clones listed, around 80% are singletons. Sample: peripheral blood. Receptors originate from a man aged 35-49 years with active or convalescent COVID-19.

This chain connects TRBV25-1 to TRBJ1-2; D is possibly TRBD1 (5 bases). From germline, CDR1 is MGHDK and CDR2 SYGVNS. The V end lost 6 bases, the J end lost 7 bases, and 21 bases lay between the germline ends. The CDR3 runs 15 residues. The CDR3 coding sequence is TGTGCCAGCAGCCCTACGGGACTCCGGAGAAGTGGCTACACCTTC. Translated: CASSPTGLRRSGYTF.

V is TRBV10-1 and J is TRBJ2-2, with TRBD2 as a possible D gene (6 bases). The ends were cut back, 4 bases at V and 4 bases at J, with 13 bases in the middle. The germline CDR1 and CDR2 sequences are WNHNN and SYGVQD (reference sequence). The CDR3 has 15 amino acids. The CDR3 DNA reads TGCGCCAGCAGTGCCCGGCGGGGTAGCACCGGGGAGCTGTTTTTT. Translated: CASSARRGSTGELFF.

The chain has TRBV5-6 and TRBJ2-5, with a weak D call TRBD1 (6 bases). Germline-derived CDR1 and CDR2 are SGHDT and YYEEEE. The CDR3 extends over 13 amino acids. Trimming cost V 4 bases and J 6 bases, with 13 bases left between them. DNA of the CDR3: TGTGCCAGCAGCCCCAGGGGTACGAAGACCCAGTACTTC. Protein: CASSPRGTKTQYF.